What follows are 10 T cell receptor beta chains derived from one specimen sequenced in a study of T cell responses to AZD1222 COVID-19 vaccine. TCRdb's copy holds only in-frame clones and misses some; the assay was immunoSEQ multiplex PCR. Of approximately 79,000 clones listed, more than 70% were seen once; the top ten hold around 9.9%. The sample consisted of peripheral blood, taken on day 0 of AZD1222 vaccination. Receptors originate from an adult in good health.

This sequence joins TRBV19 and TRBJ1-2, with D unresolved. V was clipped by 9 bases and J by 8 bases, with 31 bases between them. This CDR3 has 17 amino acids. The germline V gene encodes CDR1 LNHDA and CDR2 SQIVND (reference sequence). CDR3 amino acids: CASHQPYRLGPYTGYTF. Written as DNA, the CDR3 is TGTGCCAGCCACCAACCCTATCGTTTGGGCCCATATACGGGCTACACCTTC. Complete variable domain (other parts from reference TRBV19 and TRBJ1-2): DGGITQSPKYLFRKEGQNVTLSCEQNLNHDAMYWYRQDPGQGLRLIYYSQIVNDFQKGDIAEGYSVSREKKESFPLTVTSAQKNPTAFYLCASHQPYRLGPYTGYTFGSGTRLTVV.

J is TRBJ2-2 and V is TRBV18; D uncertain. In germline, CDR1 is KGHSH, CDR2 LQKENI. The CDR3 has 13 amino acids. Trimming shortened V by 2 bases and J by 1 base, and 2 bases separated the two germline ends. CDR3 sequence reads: CASSPKNTGELFF. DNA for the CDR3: TGTGCCAGCTCACCAAAGAACACCGGGGAGCTGTTTTTT.

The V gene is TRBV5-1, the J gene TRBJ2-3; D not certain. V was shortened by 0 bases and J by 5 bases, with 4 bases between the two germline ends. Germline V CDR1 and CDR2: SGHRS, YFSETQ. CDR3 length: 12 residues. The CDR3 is CASSLGEDTQYF. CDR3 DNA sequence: TGCGCCAGCAGCTTGGGAGAAGATACGCAGTATTTT.

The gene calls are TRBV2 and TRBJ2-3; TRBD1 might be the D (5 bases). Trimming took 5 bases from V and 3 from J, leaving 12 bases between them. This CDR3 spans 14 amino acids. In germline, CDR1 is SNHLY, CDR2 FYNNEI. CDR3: CASSQTGGTDTQYF. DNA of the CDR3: TGTGCCAGCAGTCAAACAGGTGGGACAGATACGCAGTATTTT.

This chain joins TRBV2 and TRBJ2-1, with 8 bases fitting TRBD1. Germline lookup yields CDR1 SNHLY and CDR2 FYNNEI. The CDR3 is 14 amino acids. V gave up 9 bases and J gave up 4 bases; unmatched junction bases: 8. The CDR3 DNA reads TGTGCCAGAAGAGGACAGGGCCCATACAATGAGCAGTTCTTC. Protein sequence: CARRGQGPYNEQFF.

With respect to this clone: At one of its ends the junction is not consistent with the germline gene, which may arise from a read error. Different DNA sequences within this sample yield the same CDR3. CDR3 sequence reads: CASRDWHSYEQYF. The DNA of the CDR3 is TGTGCCAGCCGGGACTGGCACTCCTACGAACAGTACTTC. The chain links TRBV2 to TRBJ2-7, with D possibly matching TRBD2 (6 bases). This CDR3 spans 13 amino acids. Germline-derived CDR1 and CDR2 are SNHLY and FYNNEI.

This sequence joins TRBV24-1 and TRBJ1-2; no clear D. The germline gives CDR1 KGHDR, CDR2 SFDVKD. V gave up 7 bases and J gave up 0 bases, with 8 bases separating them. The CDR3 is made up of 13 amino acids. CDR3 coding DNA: TGTGCCACCAGCACTGACGCTAACTATGGCTACACCTTC. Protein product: CATSTDANYGYTF.

The CDR3 sequence: CASSRLLAGGPSEQFF. The CDR3, as DNA: TGTGCCAGCAGCCGCCTACTAGCGGGAGGGCCCAGTGAGCAGTTCTTC. V gene TRBV3-1 (or the pseudogene TRBV3-2) combines with J gene TRBJ2-1; 13 bases map to TRBD2. The length of the CDR3 is 16 residues. V lost 4 bases and J lost 9; bases outside the gene matches: 9. Looked up from germline, CDR1 is LGHDT and CDR2 is YNNKEL (reference sequence).

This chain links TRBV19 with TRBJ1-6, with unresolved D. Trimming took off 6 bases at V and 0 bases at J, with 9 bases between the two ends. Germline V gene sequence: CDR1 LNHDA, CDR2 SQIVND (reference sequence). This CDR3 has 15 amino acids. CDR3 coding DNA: TGTGCCAGTAGAACTGCGAGCTCCTATAATTCACCCCTCCACTTT. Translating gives CASRTASSYNSPLHF.

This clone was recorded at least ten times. The CDR3 coding sequence is TGTGCCAGCAGTCCAAACCAGGGAGCTAATTCACCCCTCCACTTT. As protein: CASSPNQGANSPLHF. The rearrangement links TRBV7-6 to TRBJ1-6; a weak D match, TRBD1 (5 bases). Germline values: CDR1 SGHVS, CDR2 FNYEAQ. The V and J ends lost 6 bases and 6 bases respectively, with 15 bases between them. CDR3 length equals 15 residues. Combining the CDR3 with reference TRBV7-6 and TRBJ1-6 gives the whole variable domain GAGVSQSPRYKVTKRGQDVALRCDPISGHVSLYWYRQALGQGPEFLTYFNYEAQQDKSGLPNDRFSAERPEGSISTLTIQRTEQRDSAMYRCASSPNQGANSPLHFGNGTRLTVT.